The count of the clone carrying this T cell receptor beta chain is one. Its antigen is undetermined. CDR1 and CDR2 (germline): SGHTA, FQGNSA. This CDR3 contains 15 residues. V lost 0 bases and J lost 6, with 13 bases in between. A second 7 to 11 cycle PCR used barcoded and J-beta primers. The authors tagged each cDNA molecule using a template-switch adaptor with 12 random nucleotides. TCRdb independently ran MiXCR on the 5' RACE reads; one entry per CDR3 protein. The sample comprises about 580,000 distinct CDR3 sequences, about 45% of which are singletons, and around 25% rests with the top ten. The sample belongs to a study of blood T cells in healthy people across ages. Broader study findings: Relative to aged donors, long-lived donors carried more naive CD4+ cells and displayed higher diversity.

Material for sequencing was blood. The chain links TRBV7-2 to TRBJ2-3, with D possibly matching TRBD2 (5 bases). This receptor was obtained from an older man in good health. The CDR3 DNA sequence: TGTGCCAGCAGCTTAGCCGGGCGGGTCGGGGATACGCAGTATTTT. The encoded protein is CASSLAGRVGDTQYF.